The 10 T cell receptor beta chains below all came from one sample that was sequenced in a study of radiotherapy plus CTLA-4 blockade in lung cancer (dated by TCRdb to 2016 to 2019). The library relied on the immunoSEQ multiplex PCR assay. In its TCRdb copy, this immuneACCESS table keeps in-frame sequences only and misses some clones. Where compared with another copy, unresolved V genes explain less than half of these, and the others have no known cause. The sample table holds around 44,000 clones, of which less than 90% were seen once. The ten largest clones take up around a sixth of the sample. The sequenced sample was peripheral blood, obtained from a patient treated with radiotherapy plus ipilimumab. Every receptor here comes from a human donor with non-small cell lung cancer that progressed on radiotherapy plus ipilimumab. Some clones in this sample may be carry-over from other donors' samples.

The CDR3 sequence is CASSPTGENYGYTF. The CDR3 region has the DNA TGTGCCAGCTCACCGACAGGGGAGAACTATGGCTACACCTTC. This rearrangement joins TRBV18 to TRBJ1-2; 8 nucleotides agree with TRBD1. V dropped 3 bases and J dropped 2; count of bases not matched to a gene: 2. Germline-derived CDR1 and CDR2 are KGHSH and LQKENI. The CDR3 contains 14 residues.

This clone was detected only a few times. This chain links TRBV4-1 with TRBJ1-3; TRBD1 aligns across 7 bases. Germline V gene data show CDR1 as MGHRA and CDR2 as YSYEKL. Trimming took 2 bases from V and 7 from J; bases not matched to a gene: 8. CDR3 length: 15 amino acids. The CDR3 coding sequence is TGCGCCAGCAGCCAACCTCGGACAGGAGGGAACACCATATATTTT. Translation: CASSQPRTGGNTIYF.

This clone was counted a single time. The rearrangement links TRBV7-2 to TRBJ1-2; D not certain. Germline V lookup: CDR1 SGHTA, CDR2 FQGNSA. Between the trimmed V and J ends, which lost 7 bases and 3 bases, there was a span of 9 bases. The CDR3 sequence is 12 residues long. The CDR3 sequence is CASTKADYGYTF. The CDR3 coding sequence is TGTGCCAGCACAAAAGCGGACTATGGCTACACCTTC.

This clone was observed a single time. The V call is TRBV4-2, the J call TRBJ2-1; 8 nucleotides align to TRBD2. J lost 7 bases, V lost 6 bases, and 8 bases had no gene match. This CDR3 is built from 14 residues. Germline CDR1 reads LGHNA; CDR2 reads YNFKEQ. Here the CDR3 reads CASSLQREPNEQFF. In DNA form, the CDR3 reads TGTGCCAGCAGTTTGCAGCGGGAGCCAAATGAGCAGTTCTTC.

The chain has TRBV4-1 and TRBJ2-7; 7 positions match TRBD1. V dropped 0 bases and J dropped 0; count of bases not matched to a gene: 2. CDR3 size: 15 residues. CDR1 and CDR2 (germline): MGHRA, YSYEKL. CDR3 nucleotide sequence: TGCGCCAGCAGCCAAGACAGGGGGTACTCCTACGAGCAGTACTTC. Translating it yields CASSQDRGYSYEQYF.

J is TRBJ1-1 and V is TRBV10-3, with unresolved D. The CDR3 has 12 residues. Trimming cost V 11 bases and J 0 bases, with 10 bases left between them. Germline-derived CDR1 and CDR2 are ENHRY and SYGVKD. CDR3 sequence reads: CASQRVNTEAFF. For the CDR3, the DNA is TGTGCCTCACAGAGGGTGAACACTGAAGCTTTCTTT.

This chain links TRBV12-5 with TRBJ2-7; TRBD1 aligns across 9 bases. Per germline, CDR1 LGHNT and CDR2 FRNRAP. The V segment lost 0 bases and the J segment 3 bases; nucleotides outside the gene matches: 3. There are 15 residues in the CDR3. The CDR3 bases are TGTGCTAGTGGTTTGGTACTGGGACAGGGCTACGAGCAGTACTTC. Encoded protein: CASGLVLGQGYEQYF. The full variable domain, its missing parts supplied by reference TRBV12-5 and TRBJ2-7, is DARVTQTPRHKVTEMGQEVTMRCQPILGHNTVFWYRQTMMQGLELLAYFRNRAPLDDSGMPKDRFSAEMPDATLATLKIQPSEPRDSAVYFCASGLVLGQGYEQYFGPGTRLTVT.

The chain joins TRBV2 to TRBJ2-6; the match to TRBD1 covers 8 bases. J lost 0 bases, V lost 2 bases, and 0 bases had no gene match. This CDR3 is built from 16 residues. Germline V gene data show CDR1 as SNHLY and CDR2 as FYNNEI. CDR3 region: CASSETGGSGANVLTF. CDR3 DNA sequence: TGTGCCAGCAGTGAAACAGGGGGCTCTGGGGCCAACGTCCTGACTTTC.

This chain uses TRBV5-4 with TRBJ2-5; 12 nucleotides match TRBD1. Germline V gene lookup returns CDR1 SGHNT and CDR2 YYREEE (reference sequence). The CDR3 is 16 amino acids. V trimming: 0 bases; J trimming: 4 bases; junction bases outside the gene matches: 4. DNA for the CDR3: TGTGCCAGCAGCTTGGACGGGACAGGGGGCGGAGAGACCCAGTACTTC. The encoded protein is CASSLDGTGGGETQYF.

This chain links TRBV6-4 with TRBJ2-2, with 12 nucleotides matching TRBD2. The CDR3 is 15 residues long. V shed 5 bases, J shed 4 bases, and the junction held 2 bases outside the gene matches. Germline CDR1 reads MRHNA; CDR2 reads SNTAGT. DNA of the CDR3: TGTGCCAGCAGTCCGACTAGCGGGAGCACCGGGGAGCTGTTTTTT. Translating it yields CASSPTSGSTGELFF.